This T cell receptor (beta chain) originates from a study of Ad26.COV2.S vaccination and SARS-CoV-2 variants. Trimming at V came to 3 bases and at J to 7 bases, leaving 5 bases not matched to a gene. From germline, CDR1 is MNHEY and CDR2 SMNVEV (reference sequence). CDR3 size: 15 residues. Treatment meaning: roughly 20 received Ad26.COV2.S at low or high dose, single or two shots; roughly five received placebo; per-sample allocation not given. The samples date from day 63 after the first vaccine or placebo injection. Vaccination employed an Ad26 vector expressing the Wuhan-strain SARS-CoV-2 spike. For this clone: Its antigen is unknown.

The assay was immunoSEQ multiplex PCR, and TCRdb's table has in-frame clones only and misses some. In the table there are hundreds of thousands of clones, roughly nine tenths of which are singletons. Overall study findings and caveats: Measurement of non-spike TCR breadth gave similar results in vaccine and placebo recipients.

The input for sequencing was peripheral blood, taken in a trial of Ad26.COV2.S vaccine versus placebo. The genes are TRBV27 and TRBJ2-1; 11 bases line up with TRBD2. This clonotype was obtained from a person between 18 and 59 years old who received the Ad26.COV2.S COVID-19 vaccine or a placebo. CDR3 bases: TGTGCCAGCAGTTTGGGCACTAGCGGGAGAAATGAGCAGTTCTTC. It is translated as CASSLGTSGRNEQFF.